The next 25 T cell receptor beta chains were all read from a single sample in a study of blood T cell repertoires in COVID-19. The table came from immunoSEQ multiplex PCR; TCRdb's copy has only in-frame clones and leaves some out. The sample holds approximately 240,000 clones, around 81% seen once. The sequenced sample was peripheral blood. The receptors derive from a woman aged 55 to 70 with active or convalescent COVID-19.

The chain uses TRBV7-9 and TRBJ2-7, with TRBD2 as a possible D gene (5 bases). V was pared by 6 bases and J by 3 bases, with 9 bases between. CDR1 is SEHNR and CDR2 is FQNEAQ in the germline V gene (reference sequence). This CDR3 comprises 12 residues. Here the CDR3 DNA reads TGTGCCAGCAGTGGCCGGGGCTACGAGCAGTACTTC. This encodes CASSGRGYEQYF.

The rearrangement joins TRBV6-4 to TRBJ2-7; 9 nucleotides agree with TRBD2. Germline V gene sequence: CDR1 MRHNA, CDR2 SNTAGT. V gave up 4 bases and J gave up 4 bases; unmatched junction bases: 8. The CDR3 runs to 15 residues. CDR3 sequence reads: CASSVIAGAEYEQYF. CDR3 bases: TGTGCCAGCAGTGTCATAGCGGGAGCCGAGTACGAGCAGTACTTC.

This chain joins TRBV6-1 and TRBJ2-7, with D possibly being TRBD1 (6 bases). The CDR3 is 14 amino acids. Germline V gene lookup returns CDR1 MNHNS and CDR2 SASEGT. V shed 2 bases and J shed 3 bases, with 11 bases lying between them. The CDR3 loop reads CASSESGDGYEQYV. Written as DNA, the CDR3 is TGTGCCAGCAGTGAATCAGGGGACGGCTACGAGCAGTACGTC.

The chain has TRBV2 and TRBJ2-5; TRBD1 might be the D (6 bases). Trimming took off 4 bases at V and 4 bases at J, with 16 bases between the two ends. This CDR3 has 15 amino acids. CDR1 and CDR2 from the germline V gene are SNHLY and FYNNEI. CDR3 coding DNA: TGTGCCAGCAGTGTCGGAACAGGGACGGGAGAGACCCAGTACTTC. Translating it yields CASSVGTGTGETQYF.

The J gene is TRBJ1-1, the V gene TRBV18; D remains ambiguous. This CDR3 contains 15 residues. Germline assignment: CDR1 KGHSH and CDR2 LQKENI. V was clipped by 3 bases and J by 3 bases, with 14 bases between them. CDR3 nucleotide sequence: TGTGCCAGCTCACCCCGACTAAACCGGGACACTGAAGCTTTCTTT. Its translation is CASSPRLNRDTEAFF.

The J gene is TRBJ1-2, the V gene TRBV30; D is possibly TRBD1 (6 bases). CDR3 length equals 12 residues. Trimming left V 5 bases short and J 2 bases short, with 9 bases between. Per the germline V gene, CDR1 is GTSNPN and CDR2 is SVGIG (reference sequence). In nucleotides, the CDR3 is TGTGCCTGGGCCACAGGGAACTATGGCTACACCTTC. Its protein product is CAWATGNYGYTF.

The CDR3 nucleotides are TGTGCCACTAGGGCTAGCGGGAGACCCTACGAGCAGTACGTC. Encoded protein: CATRASGRPYEQYV. The V gene is TRBV6-5, the J gene TRBJ2-7, with TRBD2 matching 10 bases. Germline V gene lookup returns CDR1 MNHEY and CDR2 SVGAGI. The CDR3 loop spans 14 amino acids. The J segment lost 2 bases and the V segment lost 10 bases, leaving 8 bases of the junction unmatched.

The chain has TRBV28 and TRBJ1-2; 7 bases are shared with TRBD1. This CDR3 has 13 residues. The V gene's germline CDR1 is MDHEN and CDR2 SYDVKM. V shed 7 bases, J shed 6 bases, and the junction held 8 bases outside the gene matches. CDR3 DNA sequence: TGTGCCAGCAAATTTGACAGGGTGGATGGCTACACCTTC. It yields the protein CASKFDRVDGYTF.

V is TRBV9 and J is TRBJ1-2, with TRBD1 matching over 9 bases. CDR1 and CDR2 from the germline V gene are SGDLS and YYNGEE. This CDR3 comprises 17 residues. The V and J ends lost 3 bases and 4 bases, in that order; junction bases with no gene match: 13. Here the CDR3 reads CASSARGGGQGGYGYTF. The CDR3 nucleotides read TGTGCCAGCAGCGCCAGGGGCGGGGGACAGGGTGGCTATGGCTACACCTTC.

DNA of the CDR3: TGTGCCAGCAGCTCGGGACAGGGGTACCAAGAGACCCAGTACTTC. This codes for CASSSGQGYQETQYF. The J gene is TRBJ2-5, the V gene TRBV6-5, with 10 bases matching TRBD1. CDR1 MNHEY and CDR2 SVGAGI come from the germline V gene. After removal of 6 bases from V and 0 bases from J, the junction contained 4 bases not matched to a gene. The CDR3 sequence is 15 residues long.

The V gene is TRBV15, the J gene TRBJ1-2, with D unresolved. Germline lookup yields CDR1 LNHNV and CDR2 YYDKDF (reference sequence). The CDR3 runs 14 residues. V was pared by 0 bases and J by 4 bases, with 9 bases between. In DNA, the CDR3 is TGTGCCACCAGCAGAGATCCGGGAGGCTATGGCTACACCTTC. Translating gives CATSRDPGGYGYTF.

This clone was counted only a few times. The chain carries TRBV2 and TRBJ1-4; 8 nucleotides match TRBD1. Trimming took 7 bases from V and 4 from J; bases not matched to a gene: 5. Germline CDR1 and CDR2: SNHLY and FYNNEI. The CDR3 loop spans 14 amino acids. CDR3 sequence reads: CASNKDRVNEKLFF. The CDR3, as DNA: TGTGCCAGCAACAAGGACAGGGTTAATGAAAAACTGTTTTTT.

V gene TRBV19 combines with J gene TRBJ2-5, with 9 bases lining up with TRBD1. The V and J ends lost 10 bases and 2 bases, in that order; junction bases with no gene match: 8. Germline CDR1 LNHDA, CDR2 SQIVND (reference sequence). The CDR3 covers 14 residues. The CDR3 DNA reads TGTGCCACCAGGGACAGGGCAACTCAAGAGACCCAGTACTTC. Amino acid sequence: CATRDRATQETQYF.

The J gene is TRBJ1-2, the V gene TRBV9; 7 bases agree with TRBD1. Germline assignment: CDR1 SGDLS and CDR2 YYNGEE. The CDR3 covers 14 residues. Germline trimming cut 3 bases from V and 1 base from J; bases unmatched to any gene: 3. CDR3 nucleotide sequence: TGTGCCAGCAGCGAGGACAGGAGTAACTATGGCTACACCTTC. This codes for CASSEDRSNYGYTF.

V and J are TRBV15 and TRBJ2-5; no reliable D call. The CDR3 consists of 14 residues. The V end was cut by 3 bases, the J end by 0 bases, with 8 bases between. CDR1 and CDR2 from the germline V gene are LNHNV and YYDKDF (reference sequence). The CDR3 DNA follows: TGTGCCACCAGCAGTATGTCGGACCAAGAGACCCAGTACTTC. Translation gives CATSSMSDQETQYF.

The V call is TRBV11-2, the J call TRBJ2-5, with a tentative D call TRBD2 (5 bases). V lost 3 bases and J 5 bases, leaving 10 bases between the germline ends. The length of the CDR3 is 13 residues. CDR1 is SGHAT and CDR2 is FQNNGV in the germline V gene. The CDR3 sequence: CASSFAGGETQYF. CDR3 coding DNA: TGTGCCAGCAGCTTCGCGGGCGGCGAGACCCAGTACTTC.

The chain employs TRBV11-3 and TRBJ2-5, with 7 bases that match TRBD2. Germline trimming cut 4 bases from V and 5 bases from J; bases unmatched to any gene: 16. The CDR3 extends over 17 amino acids. CDR1 SGHNT and CDR2 YENEEA come from the germline V gene. CDR3 sequence (DNA): TGTGCCAGCAGCTCAAGGACTAGTCGGATCGTCGGGGAGACCCAGTACTTC. It specifies CASSSRTSRIVGETQYF.

A note on this clone: The same CDR3 is also encoded by other DNA sequences in this sample. This chain joins TRBV6-6 and TRBJ1-2; 9 positions agree with TRBD1. This CDR3 has 14 residues. The germline V gene has CDR1 MNHNY and CDR2 SVGAGI (reference sequence). After removal of 3 bases from V and 6 bases from J, the junction contained 5 bases not matched to a gene. The CDR3 bases are TGTGCCAGCAGTTATTCCGACAGGGGGGATGGCTACACCTTC. This sequence encodes CASSYSDRGDGYTF.

In DNA, the CDR3 is TGTGCCAGCAGCACGGGACTCGCCACCGGGGAGCTGTTTTTT. Its translation is CASSTGLATGELFF. The genes are TRBV5-6 and TRBJ2-2, with D tentatively TRBD2 (6 bases). Germline CDR1 is SGHDT and CDR2 is YYEEEE. The CDR3 spans 14 residues. The ends were cut back, 4 bases at V and 4 bases at J, with 11 bases in the middle.

The V and J genes are TRBV28 and TRBJ1-1, with 11 bases aligning to TRBD1. Germline V lookup: CDR1 MDHEN, CDR2 SYDVKM. CDR3 length: 18 amino acids. V was pared by 4 bases and J by 4 bases, with 14 bases of the junction left unmatched. The CDR3 region has the DNA TGTGCCAGCAGTTCAACAACCTCGGGGACAGGGGGTTTCACTGAAGCTTTCTTT. Translating gives CASSSTTSGTGGFTEAFF.

The J gene is TRBJ1-1, the V gene TRBV7-8; no clear D gene. The CDR3 has 18 residues. Trimming cost V 1 base and J 0 bases, with 18 bases left between them. Per germline, CDR1 SGHVS and CDR2 FQNEAQ. In nucleotides, the CDR3 is TGTGCCAGCAGCTTAGTTACGGGGTCAGCATCAATGAACACTGAAGCTTTCTTT. Its translation is CASSLVTGSASMNTEAFF.

The chain joins TRBV24-1 to TRBJ1-1, with D hard to call. The CDR3 totals 16 residues. The V gene lost 2 bases and the J gene lost 6 bases, with 18 bases spanning the gap. CDR1 is KGHDR, CDR2 SFDVKD, per germline. The CDR3 DNA reads as TGTGCCACCAGTGATTACGAGGTTCGGAGGCGCCCTGAAGCTTTCTTT. Translated, it gives CATSDYEVRRRPEAFF.

The V gene is TRBV7-9, the J gene TRBJ2-1; D is undetermined. Trimming removed 4 bases at V and 4 bases at J, with 8 bases between. The CDR3 is 13 residues long. Germline-derived CDR1 and CDR2 are SEHNR and FQNEAQ (reference sequence). CDR3 sequence: CASSSYSYNEQFF. In nucleotides, the CDR3 is TGTGCCAGCAGCTCCTACAGTTACAATGAGCAGTTCTTC.

This clone appeared once. The V and J genes are TRBV4-2 and TRBJ2-7, with 10 nucleotides matching TRBD2. In germline, CDR1 is LGHNA, CDR2 YNFKEQ. The length of the CDR3 is 16 residues. The ends lost 3 bases at V and 5 bases at J; junction bases unmatched: 10. The CDR3, as DNA: TGTGCCAGCAGCCATGAACCCGGGACTAGCGTGAACGAGCAGTACTTC. Protein: CASSHEPGTSVNEQYF.

The rearrangement links TRBV2 to TRBJ2-1, with TRBD1 matching over 8 bases. The CDR3 extends over 19 amino acids. Germline-derived CDR1 and CDR2 are SNHLY and FYNNEI. V shed 1 base, J shed 8 bases, and the junction held 19 bases outside the gene matches. The chain's CDR3 is CASSEVAESVGTGIHEQFF. The CDR3 nucleotides are TGTGCCAGCAGTGAAGTGGCCGAATCCGTCGGGACAGGCATTCATGAGCAGTTCTTC. The whole variable domain, filled in from reference TRBV2 and TRBJ2-1, reads EPEVTQTPSHQVTQMGQEVILRCVPISNHLYFYWYRQILGQKVEFLVSFYNNEISEKSEIFDDQFSVERPDGSNFTLKIRSTKLEDSAMYFCASSEVAESVGTGIHEQFFGPGTRLTVL.